This T cell receptor (beta chain) was identified during a study of human T cells and chemical hapten exposure. Study in general: Readings were taken at 6 days from patch tests that had applied 0.01% DPC to the upper back.

V dropped 7 bases and J dropped 4 bases, with 16 bases sitting between them. The CDR3 runs to 13 residues. Germline CDR1 is SQVTM and CDR2 is ANQGSEA. Original data processing: The number of TCRs in each sample had a median of 95,638 and spanned roughly 23,224 to 750,000. TCRdb independently ran MiXCR on the RACE reads; one entry per CDR3 protein. The authors' filters were not applied to this entry. The sample contains tens of thousands of distinct CDR3 sequences, about 10% of which appear only once. Whole-study findings and limits: Having alopecia, donors may respond immunologically unlike healthy people.

This clonotype occurred a few times. What it recognizes is unknown. Regarding time point: patch test 2, 6 weeks after DPC sensitization. The treatment is: therapeutic diphenylcyclopropenone sensitization with weekly scalp DPC. V usage is TRBV29-1 and J usage is TRBJ1-2; tentatively, D is TRBD1 (6 bases). The starting material was whole blood, obtained in connection with sensitization to the hapten diphenylcyclopropenone (DPC). The clonotype comes from a woman in her 50s with alopecia areata. Some clones in this sample may be carry-over from other donors' samples. CDR3 nucleotides: TGCAGCGCGAAAGAGACAGGCTCCTATGGCTACACCTTC. It yields the protein CSAKETGSYGYTF.